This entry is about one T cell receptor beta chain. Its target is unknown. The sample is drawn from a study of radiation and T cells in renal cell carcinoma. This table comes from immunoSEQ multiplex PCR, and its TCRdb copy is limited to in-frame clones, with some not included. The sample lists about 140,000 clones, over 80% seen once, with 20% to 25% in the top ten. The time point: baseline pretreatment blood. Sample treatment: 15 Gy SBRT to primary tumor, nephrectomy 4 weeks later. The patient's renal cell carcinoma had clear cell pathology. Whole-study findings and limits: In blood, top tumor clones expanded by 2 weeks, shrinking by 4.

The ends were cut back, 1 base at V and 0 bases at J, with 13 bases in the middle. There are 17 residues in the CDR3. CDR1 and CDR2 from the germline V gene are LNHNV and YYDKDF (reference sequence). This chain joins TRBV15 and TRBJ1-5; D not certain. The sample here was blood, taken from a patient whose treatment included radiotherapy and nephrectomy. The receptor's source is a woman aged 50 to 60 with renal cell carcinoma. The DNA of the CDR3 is TGTGCCACCAGCAGAGTGGCCAGCCATTATAGCAATCAGCCCCAGCATTTT. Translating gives CATSRVASHYSNQPQHF.